These 18 T cell receptor beta chains originate from one sample sequenced in a study of control samples from healthy donors and cancer patients. TCRdb's table, derived via immunoSEQ multiplex PCR, lists solely in-frame clones and lacks some. The sample includes about 100,000 clones, approximately 80% seen only once; the top ten take 6.5%. Sequencing was performed on blood. These receptors were collected from a man between 18 and 35 years old in good health.

This chain's CDR3 is CASSPRVADWNTEAFF. The CDR3, as DNA: TGTGCCAGCAGCCCCCGGGTGGCGGACTGGAACACTGAAGCTTTCTTT. The genes are TRBV4-2 and TRBJ1-1, with D hard to call. The germline CDR1 and CDR2 sequences are LGHNA and YNFKEQ. The CDR3 length is 16 residues. Trimming pared 4 bases from V and 1 base from J, leaving 16 bases between.

J is TRBJ1-5 and V is TRBV6-6; D gene uncertain. The V end was cut by 0 bases, the J end by 3 bases, with 12 bases between. This CDR3 has 16 residues. Germline CDR1 is MNHNY and CDR2 is SVGAGI (reference sequence). This CDR3 reads CASSYSIGKVNQPQHF. CDR3 DNA: TGTGCCAGCAGTTACTCGATAGGGAAAGTCAATCAGCCCCAGCATTTT.

This chain joins TRBV27 and TRBJ1-1, with a possible D match to TRBD1 (5 bases). CDR3 length: 16 amino acids. Trimming removed 6 bases from V and 2 bases from J, with 19 bases in between. Looked up from germline, CDR1 is MNHEY and CDR2 is SMNVEV (reference sequence). The CDR3 DNA follows: TGTGCCAGCAGCTTTCTCGCGGGACTGACTAACACTGAAGCTTTCTTT. Translating it yields CASSFLAGLTNTEAFF.

V gene TRBV2 combines with J gene TRBJ1-2, with TRBD1 matching over 10 bases. CDR3 length: 13 residues. CDR1 and CDR2 from the germline V gene are SNHLY and FYNNEI. The CDR3 protein is CATGGDGIGGYTF. The CDR3 nucleotides are TGTGCGACAGGGGGCGACGGAATCGGTGGCTACACCTTC.

The chain joins TRBV2 to TRBJ1-2; D may be TRBD1 (6 bases). CDR1 is SNHLY, CDR2 FYNNEI, per germline. Trimming stripped 4 bases from V and 2 bases from J, with 11 bases between. CDR3 length: 14 residues. Written as DNA, the CDR3 is TGTGCCAGCAGTGTTCAGGGGCTGAACTATGGCTACACCTTC. Its protein product is CASSVQGLNYGYTF.

The rearrangement uses TRBV28 and TRBJ1-5; D gene unclear. Germline V lookup: CDR1 MDHEN, CDR2 SYDVKM. This CDR3 spans 11 amino acids. Trimming pared 4 bases from V and 5 bases from J, leaving 3 bases between. The CDR3 DNA sequence: TGTGCCAGCAGTTCCTATCAGCCCCAGCATTTT. Amino acid sequence: CASSSYQPQHF. Drawing the rest from reference TRBV28 and TRBJ1-5, the complete variable domain is DVKVTQSSRYLVKRTGEKVFLECVQDMDHENMFWYRQDPGLGLRLIYFSYDVKMKEKGDIPEGYSVSREKKERFSLILESASTNQTSMYLCASSSYQPQHFGDGTRLSIL.

CDR3: CASGSADGALRPQHF. The CDR3 DNA sequence: TGTGCCAGCGGCTCTGCTGACGGGGCCTTGAGACCCCAGCATTTT. The chain links TRBV27 to TRBJ1-5; tentative D call: TRBD1 (5 bases). The CDR3 extends over 15 amino acids. V was shortened by 8 bases and J by 10 bases, with 24 bases between the two germline ends. CDR1 and CDR2 (germline): MNHEY, SMNVEV (reference sequence).

The chain couples TRBV18 to TRBJ2-7, with D maybe TRBD1 (6 bases). The CDR3 covers 13 residues. V lost 1 base and J 6 bases, leaving 10 bases between the germline ends. Germline V gene sequence: CDR1 KGHSH, CDR2 LQKENI. The CDR3 is CASSPLPGAEQYV. The CDR3, as DNA: TGTGCCAGCTCACCACTTCCAGGGGCCGAGCAGTACGTC.

The chain carries TRBV30 and TRBJ2-7; 8 bases are a match to TRBD2. The germline CDR1 and CDR2 sequences are GTSNPN and SVGIG (reference sequence). This CDR3 has 14 residues. With 2 bases clipped from V and 7 bases from J, the junction kept 10 bases outside the gene matches. CDR3 residues: CAWSSGTRPREQYF. The CDR3 DNA reads TGTGCCTGGAGTTCCGGGACTAGACCTAGGGAGCAGTACTTC.

J is TRBJ1-1 and V is TRBV19; tentative D call: TRBD1 (6 bases). This CDR3 spans 16 amino acids. Germline V gene data show CDR1 as LNHDA and CDR2 as SQIVND (reference sequence). Trimming shortened V by 5 bases and J by 2 bases, and 18 bases separated the two germline ends. CDR3 residues: CASSAPGVRHNTEAFF. The DNA of the CDR3 is TGTGCCAGTAGTGCCCCAGGGGTCAGACACAACACTGAAGCTTTCTTT. The variable domain in full, with the rest retrieved from reference TRBV19 and TRBJ1-1, is DGGITQSPKYLFRKEGQNVTLSCEQNLNHDAMYWYRQDPGQGLRLIYYSQIVNDFQKGDIAEGYSVSREKKESFPLTVTSAQKNPTAFYLCASSAPGVRHNTEAFFGQGTRLTVV.

This clone appeared once. The chain uses TRBV6-2 or TRBV6-3 and TRBJ2-7, with 11 bases lining up with TRBD1. J was trimmed by 3 bases and V by 5 bases; bases with no gene match: 6. The CDR3 contains 15 residues. Germline-derived CDR1 and CDR2 are MNHEY and SVGEGT. The CDR3 coding sequence is TGTGCCAGCAGTACCGCCGGGACAGGGGGCTACGAGCAGTACTTC. Amino acid sequence: CASSTAGTGGYEQYF.

This chain uses TRBV30 with TRBJ1-1; D uncertain. Between the trimmed V and J ends, which lost 2 bases and 1 base, there was a span of 8 bases. The germline V gene has CDR1 GTSNPN and CDR2 SVGIG (reference sequence). The CDR3 runs to 13 residues. As DNA, the CDR3 is TGTGCCTGGAGTATGTCGGGGAACACTGAAGCTTTCTTT. This codes for CAWSMSGNTEAFF.

This chain uses TRBV7-9 with TRBJ2-7, with TRBD2 identical over 7 bases. Trimming at V came to 6 bases and at J to 5 bases, leaving 10 bases not matched to a gene. CDR1 is SEHNR and CDR2 is FQNEAQ in the germline V gene (reference sequence). The CDR3 is 14 residues long. The CDR3, as DNA: TGTGCCAGCAGTCAAACGGGGGGTCCGCACGAGCAGTACGTC. It yields the protein CASSQTGGPHEQYV.

The chain is built from TRBV19 and TRBJ1-2; TRBD1 is a possible D gene (6 bases). The germline gives CDR1 LNHDA, CDR2 SQIVND (reference sequence). V gave up 10 bases and J gave up 6 bases, with 18 bases separating them. The CDR3 covers 13 residues. CDR3 residues: CATRIYREDGYTF. The CDR3 bases are TGTGCCACCCGAATTTACAGGGAGGATGGCTACACCTTC.

This clone was observed a handful of times. The chain has TRBV7-2 and TRBJ1-2; D perhaps matches TRBD1 (5 bases). Trimming stripped 2 bases from V and 7 bases from J, with 17 bases between. CDR3 length: 15 amino acids. The germline CDR1 and CDR2 sequences are SGHTA and FQGNSA. CDR3 in DNA: TGTGCCAGCAGCTTAAGATCCAGGGCGCTGGGTGGCTACACCTTC. Protein: CASSLRSRALGGYTF.

V gene TRBV2 combines with J gene TRBJ1-6, with 8 bases lining up with TRBD1. With V trimmed by 1 base and J by 7 bases, 6 bases remained unmatched. The CDR3 contains 16 residues. CDR1 is SNHLY and CDR2 is FYNNEI in the germline V gene. CDR3 DNA: TGTGCCAGCAGTGAAGTGTGGCAGGGGGCAAATTCACCCCTCCACTTT. Its translation is CASSEVWQGANSPLHF. The full variable domain, its missing parts supplied by reference TRBV2 and TRBJ1-6, is EPEVTQTPSHQVTQMGQEVILRCVPISNHLYFYWYRQILGQKVEFLVSFYNNEISEKSEIFDDQFSVERPDGSNFTLKIRSTKLEDSAMYFCASSEVWQGANSPLHFGNGTRLTVT.

V is TRBV29-1 and J is TRBJ2-7; D may be TRBD1 or TRBD2 (5 bases each). This CDR3 comprises 13 residues. Per germline, CDR1 SQVTM and CDR2 ANQGSEA. Trimming cost V 7 bases and J 3 bases, with 16 bases left between them. The CDR3 reads CSASQGVGYEQYV. CDR3 nucleotide sequence: TGCAGCGCCTCGCAGGGAGTGGGCTACGAGCAGTACGTC.

J is TRBJ2-5 and V is TRBV7-9; D is perhaps TRBD1 (6 bases). Germline V gene lookup returns CDR1 SEHNR and CDR2 FQNEAQ (reference sequence). Trimming removed 5 bases at V and 5 bases at J, with 21 bases between. The CDR3 is made up of 16 amino acids. CDR3 DNA: TGTGCCAGCAGCGGAGAAATCAGGGGTTTTTGGGAGACCCAGTACTTC. Translating gives CASSGEIRGFWETQYF. Full variable domain (outside the CDR3, taken from reference TRBV7-9 and TRBJ2-5): DTGVSQNPRHKITKRGQNVTFRCDPISEHNRLYWYRQTLGQGPEFLTYFQNEAQLEKSRLLSDRFSAERPKGSFSTLEIQRTEQGDSAMYLCASSGEIRGFWETQYFGPGTRLLVL.